This passage covers 26 T cell receptor beta chains from one sample sequenced in a study of shared clonotypes between healthy human individuals. The repertoire was sequenced with immunoSEQ multiplex PCR; TCRdb's copy has only in-frame clones and lacks some. The table lists some 2,500,000 clones, 93% of them singletons, with 0.35% to 0.45% in the top ten. The specimen sequenced was naive CD4+ T cells from PBMCs. The subset: CD45RA+ positively selected. These receptors were taken from a young man in good health. Some clones in this sample may be carry-over from other donors' samples.

With respect to this clone: Other DNA variants within this sample encode the same CDR3. This chain uses TRBV7-2 with TRBJ2-3; 9 bases agree with TRBD2. The germline CDR1 and CDR2 sequences are SGHTA and FQGNSA. V lost 0 bases and J lost 4; bases outside the gene matches: 5. The CDR3 extends over 16 amino acids. The CDR3 DNA is TGTGCCAGCAGCTTAGCGCTCGCGGGAGGGGCAGATACGCAGTATTTT. It translates to CASSLALAGGADTQYF.

The rearrangement links TRBV7-2 to TRBJ1-1; D is unresolved. Germline V gives CDR1 SGHTA, CDR2 FQGNSA. The CDR3 runs to 15 residues. Between the trimmed V and J ends, which lost 2 bases and 5 bases, there was a span of 15 bases. The CDR3, as DNA: TGTGCCAGCAGCTTAATCCAGGCAACCCATACTGAAGCTTTCTTT. This codes for CASSLIQATHTEAFF.

The genes are TRBV13 and TRBJ2-6; 8 bases match TRBD1. Germline loops: CDR1 PRHDT, CDR2 FYEKMQ (reference sequence). CDR3 length: 19 amino acids. V shed 5 bases, J shed 2 bases, and the junction held 14 bases outside the gene matches. The CDR3 protein is CASSQLLDRAKTGANVLTF. CDR3 coding DNA: TGTGCCAGCAGCCAATTATTGGACAGGGCAAAAACTGGGGCCAACGTCCTGACTTTC.

The CDR3 is CASRRDRVGTEAFF. CDR3 in DNA: TGTGCCAGCAGGCGTGACAGGGTGGGCACTGAAGCTTTCTTT. The V and J genes are TRBV27 and TRBJ1-1, with 7 bases fitting TRBD1. Trimming took 6 bases from V and 4 from J; bases not matched to a gene: 8. The length of the CDR3 is 14 residues. Per the germline V gene, CDR1 is MNHEY and CDR2 is SMNVEV (reference sequence).

The chain is built from TRBV27 and TRBJ2-3, with TRBD2 matching over 13 bases. Germline V CDR1 and CDR2: MNHEY, SMNVEV (reference sequence). The CDR3 spans 15 residues. With V trimmed by 8 bases and J by 3 bases, 5 bases remained unmatched. CDR3 DNA sequence: TGTGCCAGCCGGACTAGCGGGAGTGTTACAGATACGCAGTATTTT. Translated: CASRTSGSVTDTQYF.

In the case of this clone: The same CDR3 also results from other DNA sequences found in this sample. This sequence joins TRBV28 and TRBJ2-7; 12 bases agree with TRBD2. The CDR3 sequence is 17 residues long. Germline V gene data show CDR1 as MDHEN and CDR2 as SYDVKM. Trimming removed 0 bases from V and 0 bases from J; junction bases left unmatched: 3. CDR3 bases: TGTGCCAGCAGTTTATGGGGACTAGCGGGTAACTCCTACGAGCAGTACTTC. Its protein is CASSLWGLAGNSYEQYF.

This sequence joins TRBV6-5 and TRBJ2-1; D remains ambiguous. The germline V gene encodes CDR1 MNHEY and CDR2 SVGAGI. This CDR3 contains 16 residues. V was cut by 0 bases and J by 0 bases, with 9 bases left in between. Here the CDR3 reads CASSYSPWSSYNEQFF. The CDR3, as DNA: TGTGCCAGCAGTTACTCCCCTTGGAGCTCCTACAATGAGCAGTTCTTC.

The rearrangement uses TRBV6-4 and TRBJ2-2; 8 nucleotides agree with TRBD2. Germline-derived CDR1 and CDR2 are MRHNA and SNTAGT. V lost 8 bases to trimming and J lost 0 bases; unmatched junction nucleotides: 11. The CDR3 has 17 amino acids. The CDR3 loop reads CASPTSAQTSNTGELFF. The DNA for the CDR3 is TGTGCCAGCCCGACTAGCGCCCAAACCTCGAACACCGGGGAGCTGTTTTTT.

CDR3 in amino acids: CASSIQGGGETQYF. In nucleotides, the CDR3 is TGTGCCAGCAGCATACAGGGAGGCGGGGAGACCCAGTACTTC. The V and J genes are TRBV28 and TRBJ2-5; D may be TRBD1 or TRBD2 (6 bases each). The CDR3 spans 14 residues. V was clipped by 6 bases and J by 5 bases, with 16 bases between them. Germline V gives CDR1 MDHEN, CDR2 SYDVKM.

Here the CDR3 DNA reads TGTGCCAGCACCCGTTACACTGAAGCTTTCTTT. Its protein is CASTRYTEAFF. This chain links TRBV2 with TRBJ1-1; D not resolved. The V end lost 7 bases, the J end lost 3 bases, and 6 bases lay between the germline ends. This CDR3 has 11 amino acids. CDR1 and CDR2 (germline): SNHLY, FYNNEI. The complete variable domain, with remaining parts taken from reference TRBV2 and TRBJ1-1, reads EPEVTQTPSHQVTQMGQEVILRCVPISNHLYFYWYRQILGQKVEFLVSFYNNEISEKSEIFDDQFSVERPDGSNFTLKIRSTKLEDSAMYFCASTRYTEAFFGQGTRLTVV.

The chain links TRBV28 to TRBJ2-1; D not certain. V was cut by 3 bases and J by 1 base, with 7 bases left in between. CDR3 length: 14 amino acids. From germline, CDR1 is MDHEN and CDR2 SYDVKM. DNA for the CDR3: TGTGCCAGCAGTTTGGCGGTGTCCTACAATGAGCAGTTCTTC. Translating it yields CASSLAVSYNEQFF.

This chain connects TRBV6-1 to TRBJ1-4; D perhaps matches TRBD1 (5 bases). Trimming took off 5 bases at V and 2 bases at J, with 9 bases between the two ends. The germline V gene encodes CDR1 MNHNS and CDR2 SASEGT. The CDR3 totals 14 residues. The CDR3 here is CASSPGITNEKLFF. The CDR3 region has the DNA TGTGCCAGCAGTCCAGGGATTACTAATGAAAAACTGTTTTTT.

The chain carries TRBV5-5 and TRBJ2-7; no reliable D call. Deletions cut 2 bases from V and 3 bases from J, with 9 bases between. This CDR3 has 13 amino acids. CDR1 is SGHKS and CDR2 is YYEKEE in the germline V gene (reference sequence). This chain's CDR3 is CASSFEQNYEQYF. CDR3 in DNA: TGTGCCAGCAGCTTCGAACAAAACTACGAGCAGTACTTC.

This chain links TRBV28 with TRBJ2-1, with D hard to call. V was clipped by 5 bases and J by 14 bases, with 16 bases between them. Germline V gives CDR1 MDHEN, CDR2 SYDVKM. The CDR3 totals 12 residues. CDR3 DNA sequence: TGTGCCAGCAGTGGGCTCGACCCCCTCGAGTTCTTC. This sequence encodes CASSGLDPLEFF.

The rearrangement joins TRBV10-1 to TRBJ2-3; 8 positions agree with TRBD2. V lost 0 bases, J lost 3 bases, and 8 bases stayed unmatched. The CDR3 extends over 17 amino acids. Germline lookup yields CDR1 WNHNN and CDR2 SYGVQD (reference sequence). The CDR3, as DNA: TGCGCCAGCAGTGAGTCGCGGGGACTAGTATCTACAGATACGCAGTATTTT. Translated, it gives CASSESRGLVSTDTQYF.

Concerning this clone: At the DNA level, this CDR3 is encoded by other sequences in the same sample as well. This chain uses TRBV5-6 with TRBJ2-2; tentatively, D is TRBD1 (5 bases). Germline CDR1 is SGHDT and CDR2 is YYEEEE. The CDR3 runs 15 residues. V was shortened by 2 bases and J by 4 bases, with 12 bases between the two germline ends. CDR3 sequence: CASSLVGVGTGELFF. CDR3 nucleotides: TGTGCCAGCAGCTTAGTAGGGGTTGGCACCGGGGAGCTGTTTTTT.

The chain couples TRBV5-1 to TRBJ2-7, with TRBD2 matching 15 bases. Germline assignment: CDR1 SGHRS and CDR2 YFSETQ. The V segment lost 3 bases and the J segment 7 bases; nucleotides outside the gene matches: 8. The CDR3 is 16 residues long. The chain's CDR3 is CASSSPGLAGGGEQYF. Here the CDR3 DNA reads TGCGCCAGCAGCTCCCCGGGACTAGCGGGAGGTGGTGAGCAGTACTTC.

CDR3 in amino acids: CAWGNRDPRPQHF. The CDR3 bases are TGTGCCTGGGGAAACAGGGATCCTCGGCCCCAGCATTTT. The chain carries TRBV30 and TRBJ1-5, with D possibly matching TRBD1 (6 bases). This CDR3 has 13 amino acids. V was pared by 5 bases and J by 9 bases, with 17 bases between. Germline V lookup: CDR1 GTSNPN, CDR2 SVGIG (reference sequence).

A note on this clone: This sample includes further DNA sequences coding for the same CDR3. V is TRBV28 and J is TRBJ1-2, with D hard to call. The V end lost 3 bases, the J end lost 2 bases, and 4 bases lay between the germline ends. Germline V gives CDR1 MDHEN, CDR2 SYDVKM. This CDR3 contains 12 residues. As DNA, the CDR3 is TGTGCCAGCAGTTTTTTGAACTATGGCTACACCTTC. Translation gives CASSFLNYGYTF.

A single count supports this clone. Distinct nucleotide sequences in the sample also encode this CDR3. The V call is TRBV18, the J call TRBJ2-1; D possibly corresponds to TRBD1 (6 bases). V lost 0 bases and J 1 base, leaving 10 bases between the germline ends. CDR1 and CDR2 (germline): KGHSH, LQKENI. The CDR3 sequence is 16 residues long. CDR3 loop: CASSPPGGPSYNEQFF. The CDR3 nucleotides read TGTGCCAGCTCACCACCTGGGGGCCCGTCCTACAATGAGCAGTTCTTC.

The chain employs TRBV4-2 and TRBJ2-3; the D call may be TRBD1 or TRBD2 (7 bases each). The germline CDR1 and CDR2 sequences are LGHNA and YNFKEQ. V dropped 0 bases and J dropped 5 bases, with 18 bases sitting between them. This CDR3 is 17 amino acids long. CDR3 sequence reads: CASSQEKTGRVEDTQYF. The CDR3 bases are TGTGCCAGCAGCCAAGAAAAGACAGGGAGGGTTGAAGATACGCAGTATTTT.

V and J are TRBV30 and TRBJ1-5, with 10 bases aligning to TRBD1. V dropped 1 base and J dropped 2; count of bases not matched to a gene: 2. This CDR3 has 15 residues. Germline assignment: CDR1 GTSNPN and CDR2 SVGIG (reference sequence). The DNA for the CDR3 is TGTGCCTGGAGTGGGGACAGGGGAGGCAATCAGCCCCAGCATTTT. Translating gives CAWSGDRGGNQPQHF.

In the case of this clone: One junction end disagrees with the germline gene, perhaps due to a read error. The chain recombines TRBV4-1 with TRBJ1-3; D uncertain. This CDR3 is 14 amino acids long. The germline V gene has CDR1 MGHRA and CDR2 YSYEKL. CDR3 protein: CASSQKFSGNTIYF. For the CDR3, the DNA is TGCGCCAGCAGCCAGAAATTCTCTGGAAACACTATATATTTT.

The rearrangement joins TRBV18 to TRBJ2-1, with 9 bases fitting TRBD2. The CDR3 extends over 19 amino acids. V shed 2 bases, J shed 7 bases, and the junction held 18 bases outside the gene matches. CDR1 and CDR2 (germline): KGHSH, LQKENI. DNA of the CDR3: TGTGCCAGCTCACCAACGTCCCAGCTAGCGGGATTCGGGCGAAATGAGCAGTTCTTC. As protein: CASSPTSQLAGFGRNEQFF.

V gene TRBV19 combines with J gene TRBJ2-4; the D gene is possibly TRBD1 (5 bases). The CDR3 has 14 residues. CDR1 and CDR2 from the germline V gene are LNHDA and SQIVND (reference sequence). Trimming pared 6 bases from V and 1 base from J, leaving 10 bases between. The CDR3 region has the DNA TGTGCCAGTAGAAGGTCAGGGGCCAAAAACATTCAGTACTTC. It translates to CASRRSGAKNIQYF. Complete variable domain (other parts from reference TRBV19 and TRBJ2-4): DGGITQSPKYLFRKEGQNVTLSCEQNLNHDAMYWYRQDPGQGLRLIYYSQIVNDFQKGDIAEGYSVSREKKESFPLTVTSAQKNPTAFYLCASRRSGAKNIQYFGAGTRLSVL.

This clone is a singleton in its sample. The chain employs TRBV5-4 and TRBJ1-2; D is ambiguous. Germline assignment: CDR1 SGHNT and CDR2 YYREEE (reference sequence). The CDR3 length is 18 residues. Deletions cut 0 bases from V and 5 bases from J, with 23 bases between. CDR3: CASSLGGRLSPGIYGYTF. The CDR3, as DNA: TGTGCCAGCAGCTTGGGAGGGCGCTTGTCGCCTGGAATATATGGCTACACCTTC.